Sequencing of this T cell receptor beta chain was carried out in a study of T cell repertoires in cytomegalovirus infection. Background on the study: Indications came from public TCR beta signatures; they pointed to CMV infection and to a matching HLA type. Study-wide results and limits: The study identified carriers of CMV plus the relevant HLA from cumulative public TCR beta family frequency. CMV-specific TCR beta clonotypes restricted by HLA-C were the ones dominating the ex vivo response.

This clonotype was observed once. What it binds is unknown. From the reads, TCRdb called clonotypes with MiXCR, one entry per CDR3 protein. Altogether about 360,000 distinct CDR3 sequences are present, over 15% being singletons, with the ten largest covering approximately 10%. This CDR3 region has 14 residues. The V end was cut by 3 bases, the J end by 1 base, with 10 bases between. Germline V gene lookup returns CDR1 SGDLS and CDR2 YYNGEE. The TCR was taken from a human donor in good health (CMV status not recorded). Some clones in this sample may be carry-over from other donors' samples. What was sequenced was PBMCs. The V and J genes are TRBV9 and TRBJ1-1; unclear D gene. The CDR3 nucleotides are TGTGCCAGCAGCGCCCAGCCGGAGAACACTGAAGCTTTCTTT. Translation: CASSAQPENTEAFF. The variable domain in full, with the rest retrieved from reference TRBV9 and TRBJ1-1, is DSGVTQTPKHLITATGQRVTLRCSPRSGDLSVYWYQQSLDQGLQFLIQYYNGEERAKGNILERFSAQQFPDLHSELNLSSLELGDSALYFCASSAQPENTEAFFGQGTRLTVV.